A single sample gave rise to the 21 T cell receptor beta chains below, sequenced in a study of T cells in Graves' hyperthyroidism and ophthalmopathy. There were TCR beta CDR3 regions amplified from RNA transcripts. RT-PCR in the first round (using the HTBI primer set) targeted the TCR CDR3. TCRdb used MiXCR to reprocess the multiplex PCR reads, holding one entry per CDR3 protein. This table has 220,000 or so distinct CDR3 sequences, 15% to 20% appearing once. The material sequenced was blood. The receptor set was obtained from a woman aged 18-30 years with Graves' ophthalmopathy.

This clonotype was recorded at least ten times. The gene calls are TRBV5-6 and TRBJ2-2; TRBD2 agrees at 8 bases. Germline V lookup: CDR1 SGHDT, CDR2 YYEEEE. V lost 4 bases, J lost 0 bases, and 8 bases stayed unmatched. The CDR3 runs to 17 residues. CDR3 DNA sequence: TGTGCCAGCAGCCTCCTTGGACTAGCAGCGAACACCGGGGAGCTGTTTTTT. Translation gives CASSLLGLAANTGELFF.

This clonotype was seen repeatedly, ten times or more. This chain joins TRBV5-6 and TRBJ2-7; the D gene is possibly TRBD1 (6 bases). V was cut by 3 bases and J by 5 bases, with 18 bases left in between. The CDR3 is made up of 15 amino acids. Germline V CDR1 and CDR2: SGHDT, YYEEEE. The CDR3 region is CASSSGQWGLDEQYF. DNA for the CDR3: TGTGCCAGCAGCTCTGGACAGTGGGGTTTGGACGAGCAGTACTTC.

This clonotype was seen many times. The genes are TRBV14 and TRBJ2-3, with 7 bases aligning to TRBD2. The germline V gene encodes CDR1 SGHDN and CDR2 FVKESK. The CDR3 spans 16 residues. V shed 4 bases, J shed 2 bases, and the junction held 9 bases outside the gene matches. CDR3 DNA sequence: TGTGCCAGCAGCCCCCGGACTAGGAGGGTCACAGATACGCAGTATTTT. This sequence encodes CASSPRTRRVTDTQYF.

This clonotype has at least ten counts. The CDR3 DNA sequence: TGTGCCAGCAGCCAAGGAGTAACAGGGGGTTATGGCTACACCTTC. Translated, it gives CASSQGVTGGYGYTF. The gene calls are TRBV4-2 and TRBJ1-2; 8 bases align to TRBD1. V lost 1 base, J lost 5 bases, and 6 bases stayed unmatched. CDR1 and CDR2 (germline): LGHNA, YNFKEQ. The CDR3 covers 15 residues.

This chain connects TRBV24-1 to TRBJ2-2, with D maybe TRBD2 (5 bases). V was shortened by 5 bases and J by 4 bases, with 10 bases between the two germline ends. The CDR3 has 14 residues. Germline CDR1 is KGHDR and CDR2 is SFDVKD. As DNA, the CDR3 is TGTGCCACCAGTGCCGGTGGAGGCACCGGGGAGCTGTTTTTT. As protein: CATSAGGGTGELFF.

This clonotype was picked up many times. The CDR3 DNA sequence: TGTGCCTGGAGAAAGGGGGTGGGTACGCAGTATTTT. Its translation is CAWRKGVGTQYF. V is TRBV30 and J is TRBJ2-3; TRBD1 is a possible D gene (6 bases). V lost 3 bases to trimming and J lost 8 bases, with 12 bases between them. There are 12 residues in the CDR3. Per germline, CDR1 GTSNPN and CDR2 SVGIG (reference sequence).

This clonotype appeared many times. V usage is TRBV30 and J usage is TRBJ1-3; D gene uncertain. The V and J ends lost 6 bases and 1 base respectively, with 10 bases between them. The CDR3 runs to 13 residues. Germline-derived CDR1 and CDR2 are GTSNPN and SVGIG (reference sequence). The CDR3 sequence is CACIGFSGNTIYF. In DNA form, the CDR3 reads TGTGCCTGCATAGGGTTTTCTGGAAACACCATATATTTT.

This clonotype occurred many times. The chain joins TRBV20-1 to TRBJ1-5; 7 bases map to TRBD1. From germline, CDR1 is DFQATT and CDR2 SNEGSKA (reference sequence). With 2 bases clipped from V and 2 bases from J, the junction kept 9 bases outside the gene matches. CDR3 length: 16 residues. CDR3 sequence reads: CSARRDRVSGNQPQHF. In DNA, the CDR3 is TGCAGTGCTAGACGCGACAGGGTCTCGGGCAATCAGCCCCAGCATTTT.

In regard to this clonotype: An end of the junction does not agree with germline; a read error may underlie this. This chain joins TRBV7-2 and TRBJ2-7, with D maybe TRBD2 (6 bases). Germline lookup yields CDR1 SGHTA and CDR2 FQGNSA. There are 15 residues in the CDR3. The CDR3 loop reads CASSLGLISSYERFF. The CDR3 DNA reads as TGTGCCAGCAGCTTGGGACTTATCAGCTCCTACGAGCGGTTCTTC.

The CDR3 here is CASSIGPTGELFF. CDR3 coding DNA: TGTGCCAGCAGCATCGGACCCACCGGGGAGCTGTTTTTT. The chain joins TRBV9 to TRBJ2-2, with D unresolved. The V end lost 4 bases, the J end lost 4 bases, and 8 bases lay between the germline ends. This CDR3 is 13 amino acids long. Germline V CDR1 and CDR2: SGDLS, YYNGEE.

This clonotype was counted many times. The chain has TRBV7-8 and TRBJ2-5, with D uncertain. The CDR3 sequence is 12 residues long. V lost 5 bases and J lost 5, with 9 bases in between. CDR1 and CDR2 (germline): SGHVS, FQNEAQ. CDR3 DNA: TGTGCCAGCAGCCTAGGGTGGGAGACCCAGTACTTC. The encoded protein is CASSLGWETQYF.

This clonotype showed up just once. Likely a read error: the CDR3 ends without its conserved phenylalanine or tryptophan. CDR3 nucleotides: TGTGCCAGCAGCCTATATGAGACCCGTTCCACAGATACGCAGTATCTT. Translation: CASSLYETRSTDTQYL. V is TRBV7-2 and J is TRBJ2-3, with unresolved D. This CDR3 contains 16 residues. The V and J ends lost 5 bases and 2 bases respectively, with 17 bases between them. The germline V gene encodes CDR1 SGHTA and CDR2 FQGNSA.

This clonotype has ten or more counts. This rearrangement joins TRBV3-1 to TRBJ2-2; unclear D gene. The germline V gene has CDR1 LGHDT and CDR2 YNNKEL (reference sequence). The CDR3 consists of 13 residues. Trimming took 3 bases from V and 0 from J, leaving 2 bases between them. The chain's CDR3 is CASSQTNTGELFF. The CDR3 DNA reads TGTGCCAGCAGCCAGACGAACACCGGGGAGCTGTTTTTT.

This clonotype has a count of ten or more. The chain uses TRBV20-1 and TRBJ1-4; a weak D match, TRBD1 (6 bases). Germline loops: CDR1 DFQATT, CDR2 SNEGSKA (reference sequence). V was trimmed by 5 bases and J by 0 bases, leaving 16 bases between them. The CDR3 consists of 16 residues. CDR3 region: CSARRQAGATNEKLFF. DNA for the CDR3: TGCAGTGCTCGTCGGCAGGCAGGGGCAACTAATGAAAAACTGTTTTTT.

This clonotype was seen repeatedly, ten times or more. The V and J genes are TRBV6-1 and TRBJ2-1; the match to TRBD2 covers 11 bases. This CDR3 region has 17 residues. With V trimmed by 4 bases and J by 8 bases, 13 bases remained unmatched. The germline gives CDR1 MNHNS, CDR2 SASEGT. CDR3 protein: CASSAPIAGGPIYEQFF. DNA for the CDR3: TGTGCCAGCAGTGCTCCTATAGCGGGGGGGCCGATCTATGAGCAGTTCTTC.

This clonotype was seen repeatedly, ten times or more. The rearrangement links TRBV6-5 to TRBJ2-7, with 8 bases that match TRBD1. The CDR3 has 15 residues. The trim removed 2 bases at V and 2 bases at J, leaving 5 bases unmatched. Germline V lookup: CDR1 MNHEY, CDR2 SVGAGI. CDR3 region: CASSYAGTGTYEQYF. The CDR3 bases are TGTGCCAGCAGTTACGCGGGGACAGGTACCTACGAGCAGTACTTC.

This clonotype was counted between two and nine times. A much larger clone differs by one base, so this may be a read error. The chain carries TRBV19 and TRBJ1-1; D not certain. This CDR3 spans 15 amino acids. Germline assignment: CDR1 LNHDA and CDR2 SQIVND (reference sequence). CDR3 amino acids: CASSINPLGNAEAFF. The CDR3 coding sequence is TGTGCCAGTAGTATTAACCCCCTGGGGAACGCTGAAGCTTTCTTT.

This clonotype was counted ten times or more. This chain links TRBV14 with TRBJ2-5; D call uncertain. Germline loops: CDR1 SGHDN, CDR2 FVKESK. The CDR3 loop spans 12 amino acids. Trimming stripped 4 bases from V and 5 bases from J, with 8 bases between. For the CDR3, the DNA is TGTGCCAGCAGCCCTTATTCGGAGACCCAGTACTTC. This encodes CASSPYSETQYF.

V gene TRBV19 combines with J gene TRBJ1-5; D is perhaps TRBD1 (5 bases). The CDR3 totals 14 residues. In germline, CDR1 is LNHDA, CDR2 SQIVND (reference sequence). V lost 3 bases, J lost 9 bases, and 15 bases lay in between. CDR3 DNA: TGTGCCAGTAGTATTGGGCAGGGACTAGGGCCCCAGCATTTT. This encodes CASSIGQGLGPQHF.

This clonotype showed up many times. The DNA for the CDR3 is TGTGCCAGCAGCCACATCCCCCCCGGATTGAACACTGAAGCTTTCTTT. Its protein is CASSHIPPGLNTEAFF. The chain employs TRBV7-3 and TRBJ1-1, with D unresolved. The V end lost 5 bases, the J end lost 0 bases, and 16 bases lay between the germline ends. Germline V gene data show CDR1 as SGHTA and CDR2 as FQGTGA. This CDR3 contains 16 residues.

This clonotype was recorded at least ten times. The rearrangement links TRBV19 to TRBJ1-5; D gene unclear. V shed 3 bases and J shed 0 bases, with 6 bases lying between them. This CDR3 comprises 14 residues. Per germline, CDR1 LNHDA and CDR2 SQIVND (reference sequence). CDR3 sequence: CASSIPSSNQPQHF. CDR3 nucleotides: TGTGCCAGTAGTATCCCATCTAGCAATCAGCCCCAGCATTTT.